This TCR beta chain is drawn from a study of a mutant IDH1 vaccine in newly diagnosed glioma. Overall study context: Of treated patients, approximately 62% were men and about 38% women, averaging roughly 37 years.

As for this clone: Its antigen is not known.

The protocol was immunoSEQ multiplex PCR, while the TCRdb copy is restricted to in-frame clones and leaves out a portion. This table has 45,000 to 60,000 clones, around 80% appearing once. Germline V gives CDR1 SNHLY, CDR2 FYNNEI. The CDR3 is 17 residues long. V dropped 3 bases and J dropped 0 bases, with 14 bases sitting between them. Noted time point: week 5, during vaccination. In every dose of vaccine, 300 ug of mutant IDH1 20-mer peptide was given alongside topical imiquimod. This chain uses TRBV2 with TRBJ2-2; a possible D gene is TRBD2 (5 bases). The receptor's source is a middle-aged man with glioma. The sample here was PBMCs, taken from a glioma patient whose treatment included an IDH1 peptide vaccine. For the CDR3, the DNA is TGTGCCAGCAGTGATCCAGATGGAGGATCGAACACCGGGGAGCTGTTTTTT. Translation: CASSDPDGGSNTGELFF.